A selection of T cell receptor beta chains follows, all from one sample in a study of PD-1 blockade in classical Hodgkin lymphoma. TCRdb's table, derived via immunoSEQ multiplex PCR, lists solely in-frame clones and lacks some. The sample holds tens of thousands of clones, 81% seen once. The sample in question was peripheral blood mononuclear cells (PBMCs), obtained before the fourth cycle of nivolumab. Every receptor here comes from a human donor with classical Hodgkin lymphoma. The CDR3 runs from the conserved cysteine through the conserved F or W. The D gene is left open where the match is weak. Not every row has a clone size; where given, it reads once, few, many or a size class.

V gene: TRBV5-1
J gene: TRBJ2-3
D gene: -
clone size: -
CDR3 DNA: TGCGCCAGCAGCTTGGTCGGGGGTAGCACAGATACGCAGTATTTT
CDR3 protein: CASSLVGGSTDTQYF

V gene: TRBV15
J gene: TRBJ2-1
D gene: TRBD2
clone size: -
CDR3 DNA: TGTGCCACCAGCAGAGAGGGTTGGAGCGGGGGGGAAAACAATGAGCAGTTCTTC
CDR3 protein: CATSREGWSGGENNEQFF

V gene: TRBV19
J gene: TRBJ1-5
D gene: TRBD1
clone size: -
CDR3 DNA: TGTGCCACCACACAGGGGGCTCGACAGCCCCAGCATTTT
CDR3 protein: CATTQGARQPQHF

V gene: TRBV29-1
J gene: TRBJ2-1
D gene: -
clone size: -
CDR3 DNA: TGCAGCGTTGAAAGGGGCTTGAATGAGCAGTTCTTC
CDR3 protein: CSVERGLNEQFF

V gene: TRBV29-1
J gene: TRBJ1-3
D gene: -
clone size: -
CDR3 DNA: TGCAGCGTTGAACGGCAGCCTGGAAACACCATATATTTT
CDR3 protein: CSVERQPGNTIYF

V gene: TRBV7-2
J gene: TRBJ2-1
D gene: -
clone size: -
CDR3 DNA: TGTGCCAGCAGCTTATGGGGAAATGAGCAGTTCTTC
CDR3 protein: CASSLWGNEQFF

V gene: TRBV30
J gene: TRBJ2-4
D gene: -
clone size: -
CDR3 DNA: TGTGCCTGGAGTAAAGCGGCCGTGGGGAAAAACATTCAGTACTTC
CDR3 protein: CAWSKAAVGKNIQYF

V gene: TRBV7-2
J gene: TRBJ1-1
D gene: -
clone size: -
CDR3 DNA: TGTGCCAGCAGCCACGTGGAGGGGCGGGGGAACACTGAAGCTTTCTTT
CDR3 protein: CASSHVEGRGNTEAFF

V gene: TRBV7-3
J gene: TRBJ2-2
D gene: -
clone size: few
CDR3 DNA: TGTGCCAGCAGCTGGGGGGCGAACACCGGGGAGCTGTTTTTT
CDR3 protein: CASSWGANTGELFF

V gene: TRBV19
J gene: TRBJ2-1
D gene: -
clone size: -
CDR3 DNA: TGTGCCAGTAGAGAGAGGGCGGACCCCTACAATGAGCAGTTCTTC
CDR3 protein: CASRERADPYNEQFF

V gene: TRBV7-6
J gene: TRBJ1-5
D gene: -
clone size: -
CDR3 DNA: TGTGCCAGCAGCTTAGATTCAGGGGATCGTCAGCCCCAGCATTTT
CDR3 protein: CASSLDSGDRQPQHF

V gene: TRBV15
J gene: TRBJ1-6
D gene: -
clone size: -
CDR3 DNA: TGTGCCACCAGCAGAGAGGCCCGCTCGCCCCTCCACTTT
CDR3 protein: CATSREARSPLHF

V gene: TRBV5-1
J gene: TRBJ2-7
D gene: -
clone size: -
CDR3 DNA: TGCGCCAGCAGCTTGACAGGCTCCTACGAGCAGTACTTC
CDR3 protein: CASSLTGSYEQYF

V gene: TRBV7-6
J gene: TRBJ2-2
D gene: -
clone size: -
CDR3 DNA: TGTGCCAGCAGCCAGACGCAGTCAGGTGGAGCCGGGGAGCTGTTTTTT
CDR3 protein: CASSQTQSGGAGELFF

V gene: TRBV7-2
J gene: TRBJ1-3
D gene: -
clone size: -
CDR3 DNA: TGTGCCAGCAGCTTAGTGCCTGGTGGAAACACCATATATTTT
CDR3 protein: CASSLVPGGNTIYF

V gene: TRBV29-1
J gene: TRBJ2-1
D gene: -
clone size: -
CDR3 DNA: TGCAGCGTTGAAAGGTCCTACAATGAGCAGTTCTTC
CDR3 protein: CSVERSYNEQFF

V gene: TRBV13
J gene: TRBJ1-6
D gene: TRBD1
clone size: -
CDR3 DNA: TGTGCCAGCAGCCAGGACAGGGAGAGGCGTAATTCACCCCTCCACTTT
CDR3 protein: CASSQDRERRNSPLHF

V gene: TRBV10-3
J gene: TRBJ2-1
D gene: -
clone size: -
CDR3 DNA: TGTGCCATCAGTGACTTAACGAGCGGACAAGTCGATGAGCAGTTCTTC
CDR3 protein: CAISDLTSGQVDEQFF

V gene: TRBV29-1
J gene: TRBJ2-2
D gene: TRBD2
clone size: -
CDR3 DNA: TGCAGCGTCGCCGCGGGACTAGTCGGGGAGCTGTTTTTT
CDR3 protein: CSVAAGLVGELFF

V gene: TRBV2
J gene: TRBJ1-1
D gene: TRBD1
clone size: -
CDR3 DNA: TGTGCCAGCAGGGATATAGGGGACAGCGGGGGAGGCACTGAAGCTTTCTTT
CDR3 protein: CASRDIGDSGGGTEAFF

V gene: TRBV5-1
J gene: TRBJ2-1
D gene: -
clone size: -
CDR3 DNA: TGCGCCAGCAGCTTGGCCGGAGACTACAATGAGCAGTTCTTC
CDR3 protein: CASSLAGDYNEQFF

V gene: TRBV4-1
J gene: TRBJ2-2
D gene: -
clone size: -
CDR3 DNA: TGCGCCAGCAGCCCCCAAGAGGGACTTTCGAACACCGGGGAGCTGTTTTTT
CDR3 protein: CASSPQEGLSNTGELFF

V gene: TRBV5-1
J gene: TRBJ2-3
D gene: TRBD2
clone size: -
CDR3 DNA: TGCGCCAGCAGCGAAATTCCTCCTCTAGCGGAAGACACAGATACGCAGTATTTT
CDR3 protein: CASSEIPPLAEDTDTQYF

V gene: TRBV7-9
J gene: TRBJ1-3
D gene: -
clone size: -
CDR3 DNA: TGTGCCAGCAGACGAGACTGGCAGGAGGCCATCTCTGGAAACACCATATATTTT
CDR3 protein: CASRRDWQEAISGNTIYF

V gene: TRBV10-3
J gene: TRBJ1-2
D gene: -
clone size: -
CDR3 DNA: TGTGCCACCGGCACCTATGGCTACACCTTC
CDR3 protein: CATGTYGYTF

V gene: TRBV13
J gene: TRBJ1-1
D gene: TRBD1
clone size: once
CDR3 DNA: TGTGCCAGCAGTACAGGGGGGATTGAAGCTTTCTTT
CDR3 protein: CASSTGGIEAFF

V gene: TRBV11-1
J gene: TRBJ2-1
D gene: -
clone size: -
CDR3 DNA: TGTGCCAGCAGCATAGAGGACCACAATGAGCAGTTCTTC
CDR3 protein: CASSIEDHNEQFF

V gene: TRBV4-3
J gene: TRBJ1-4
D gene: -
clone size: -
CDR3 DNA: TGCGCCAGCAGCCAAGATAAGGCATCTAATGAAAAACTGTTTTTT
CDR3 protein: CASSQDKASNEKLFF

V gene: TRBV5-4
J gene: TRBJ2-1
D gene: TRBD1
clone size: once
CDR3 DNA: TGTGCCAGCAGCTTGGGACAGGGCTCCTACAATGAGCAGTTCTTC
CDR3 protein: CASSLGQGSYNEQFF